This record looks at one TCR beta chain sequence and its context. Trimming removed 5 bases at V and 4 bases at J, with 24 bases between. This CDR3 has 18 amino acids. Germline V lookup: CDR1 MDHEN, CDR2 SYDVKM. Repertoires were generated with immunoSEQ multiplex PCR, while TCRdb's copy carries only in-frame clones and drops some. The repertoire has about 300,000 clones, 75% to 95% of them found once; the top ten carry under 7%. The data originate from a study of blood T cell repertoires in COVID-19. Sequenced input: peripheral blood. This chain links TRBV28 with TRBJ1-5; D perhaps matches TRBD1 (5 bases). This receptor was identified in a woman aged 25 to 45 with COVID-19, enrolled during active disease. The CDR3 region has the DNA TGTGCCAGCAGTCCTGGCCGGGTGGGGCATTGGTCAAATCAGCCCCAGCATTTT. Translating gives CASSPGRVGHWSNQPQHF. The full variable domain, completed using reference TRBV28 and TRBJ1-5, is DVKVTQSSRYLVKRTGEKVFLECVQDMDHENMFWYRQDPGLGLRLIYFSYDVKMKEKGDIPEGYSVSREKKERFSLILESASTNQTSMYLCASSPGRVGHWSNQPQHFGDGTRLSIL.